The 29 T cell receptor beta chains in this list originate from one sample, sequenced in a study of cytomegalovirus exposure and HLA in healthy donors. The PCR had 60 Vbeta and 13 Jbeta primers. The repertoire was sequenced with immunoSEQ multiplex PCR; TCRdb's copy has only in-frame clones and lacks some. The sample includes approximately 210,000 clones, over 80% of them seen just once. What was sequenced was PBMCs. The receptors here all came from a woman in her forties or fifties in good health and CMV-seropositive.

The chain recombines TRBV6-1 with TRBJ1-4; 7 nucleotides align to TRBD1. This CDR3 has 14 residues. Germline assignment: CDR1 MNHNS and CDR2 SASEGT. V gave up 8 bases and J gave up 8 bases; unmatched junction bases: 11. The CDR3 is CASQFGGGNEKLFF. The CDR3 DNA reads as TGTGCCAGCCAGTTTGGAGGGGGCAACGAAAAACTGTTTTTT.

The chain carries TRBV7-2 and TRBJ2-1; D is undetermined. V shed 2 bases and J shed 6 bases, with 17 bases lying between them. CDR1 and CDR2 from the germline V gene are SGHTA and FQGNSA. The CDR3 runs to 16 residues. CDR3 sequence (DNA): TGTGCCAGCAGCTTAACCCCGTCCGCCAGTTTCAATGAGCAGTTCTTC. Residues: CASSLTPSASFNEQFF. The full variable domain, in which reference TRBV7-2 and TRBJ2-1 provide the parts outside the CDR3, is GAGVSQSPSNKVTEKGKDVELRCDPISGHTALYWYRQSLGQGLEFLIYFQGNSAPDKSGLPSDRFSAERTGGSVSTLTIQRTQQEDSAVYLCASSLTPSASFNEQFFGPGTRLTVL.

This clone came up a few times. The chain employs TRBV4-1 and TRBJ1-1; D remains ambiguous. Germline values: CDR1 MGHRA, CDR2 YSYEKL. Trimming pared 4 bases from V and 5 bases from J, leaving 11 bases between. The CDR3 spans 13 residues. The CDR3 coding sequence is TGCGCCAGCAGCCCTCCTGGAGGTACTGAAGCTTTCTTT. Translated: CASSPPGGTEAFF.

Details on this clone: Germline and junction disagree at one end, which may indicate a read error. The CDR3 DNA follows: TGTGCCAGCAGCACATGGACAGGGCACACCGAAGCTTTCTTT. The encoded protein is CASSTWTGHTEAFF. V is TRBV7-6 and J is TRBJ1-1, with 8 nucleotides matching TRBD1. CDR3 length: 14 residues. Germline CDR1 SGHVS, CDR2 FNYEAQ.

The chain couples TRBV10-1 to TRBJ2-1, with 9 bases lining up with TRBD1. This CDR3 contains 15 residues. From germline, CDR1 is WNHNN and CDR2 SYGVQD (reference sequence). V shed 6 bases, J shed 5 bases, and the junction held 8 bases outside the gene matches. In DNA form, the CDR3 reads TGCGCCAGCAGCCTGGGACAGGGACTGGACAATGAGCAGTTCTTC. It is translated as CASSLGQGLDNEQFF.

The chain uses TRBV4-1 and TRBJ1-2, with D hard to call. Per germline, CDR1 MGHRA and CDR2 YSYEKL. The CDR3 runs to 14 residues. The ends were cut back, 2 bases at V and 2 bases at J, with 9 bases in the middle. CDR3 DNA sequence: TGCGCCAGCAGCCAACGGGAGGGAAACTATGGCTACACCTTC. This gives the protein CASSQREGNYGYTF.

The chain joins TRBV15 to TRBJ1-1; D unclear. The CDR3 loop spans 15 amino acids. The V and J ends lost 0 bases and 1 base respectively, with 9 bases between them. Per the germline V gene, CDR1 is LNHNV and CDR2 is YYDKDF (reference sequence). This CDR3 is CATSRDAGRNTEAFF. In DNA form, the CDR3 reads TGTGCCACCAGCAGAGATGCGGGGAGGAACACTGAAGCTTTCTTT.

This clone was seen more than once but under ten times. This chain joins TRBV5-1 and TRBJ1-1; possibly TRBD1 for D (6 bases). The CDR3 has 14 residues. Looked up from germline, CDR1 is SGHRS and CDR2 is YFSETQ. Trimming removed 0 bases from V and 1 base from J, with 7 bases in between. The CDR3 region is CASSLEGQNTEAFF. For the CDR3, the DNA is TGCGCCAGCAGCTTGGAGGGACAGAACACTGAAGCTTTCTTT. Complete variable domain (other parts from reference TRBV5-1 and TRBJ1-1): KAGVTQTPRYLIKTRGQQVTLSCSPISGHRSVSWYQQTPGQGLQFLFEYFSETQRNKGNFPGRFSGRQFSNSRSEMNVSTLELGDSALYLCASSLEGQNTEAFFGQGTRLTVV.

This chain uses TRBV9 with TRBJ1-2; D call uncertain. The CDR3 runs to 14 residues. CDR1 SGDLS and CDR2 YYNGEE come from the germline V gene. The germline V and J ends were trimmed by 8 bases and 0 bases, with 14 bases remaining between them. CDR3 sequence: CASRPRGANYGYTF. DNA of the CDR3: TGTGCCAGTCGGCCGAGAGGAGCTAACTATGGCTACACCTTC.

This rearrangement joins TRBV5-1 to TRBJ2-5; the match to TRBD1 covers 12 bases. This CDR3 region has 14 residues. Germline CDR1 SGHRS, CDR2 YFSETQ. V was pared by 6 bases and J by 11 bases, with 11 bases of the junction left unmatched. DNA of the CDR3: TGCGCCAGCAACCCGGGACAGGGGGCCGGGGAGCAGTACTTC. Protein product: CASNPGQGAGEQYF. The entire variable domain, with the rest obtained from reference TRBV5-1 and TRBJ2-5, is as follows: KAGVTQTPRYLIKTRGQQVTLSCSPISGHRSVSWYQQTPGQGLQFLFEYFSETQRNKGNFPGRFSGRQFSNSRSEMNVSTLELGDSALYLCASNPGQGAGEQYFGPGTRLLVL.

The chain employs TRBV27 and TRBJ2-7; D may be TRBD1 (5 bases). V was pared by 2 bases and J by 6 bases, with 14 bases between. Germline V gene lookup returns CDR1 MNHEY and CDR2 SMNVEV (reference sequence). The CDR3 loop spans 14 amino acids. Here the CDR3 DNA reads TGTGCCAGCAGTTTAACACTGGGGCCCTTCGAGCAGTACTTC. Protein product: CASSLTLGPFEQYF.

The count of this clone is one. The rearrangement uses TRBV11-3 and TRBJ1-2; D unclear. Trimming took 4 bases from V and 8 from J, leaving 14 bases between them. This CDR3 spans 13 amino acids. Per germline, CDR1 SGHNT and CDR2 YENEEA. CDR3 amino acids: CASSYHTGVGYTF. DNA of the CDR3: TGTGCCAGCAGCTACCATACCGGAGTAGGCTACACCTTC.

The chain has TRBV11-3 and TRBJ2-1, with 10 bases matching TRBD1. Per germline, CDR1 SGHNT and CDR2 YENEEA. Trimming cost V 5 bases and J 4 bases; bases outside gene matches: 2. The CDR3 sequence is 14 residues long. CDR3 coding DNA: TGTGCCAGCAGCCCGGACAGGGGGTACAATGAGCAGTTCTTC. This gives the protein CASSPDRGYNEQFF. Filled out from reference TRBV11-3 and TRBJ2-1, the complete variable domain reads EAGVVQSPRYKIIEKKQPVAFWCNPISGHNTLYWYLQNLGQGPELLIRYENEEAVDDSQLPKDRFSAERLKGVDSTLKIQPAELGDSAVYLCASSPDRGYNEQFFGPGTRLTVL.

This chain uses TRBV19 with TRBJ1-2; the D gene is possibly TRBD1 (6 bases). Between the trimmed V and J ends, which lost 9 bases and 7 bases, there was a span of 18 bases. CDR1 LNHDA and CDR2 SQIVND come from the germline V gene (reference sequence). This CDR3 is 13 amino acids long. CDR3 coding DNA: TGTGCCAGCCGGGGGGTCCAGACAGGTGGCTACACCTTC. This encodes CASRGVQTGGYTF.

This chain uses TRBV11-3 with TRBJ2-5, with D unclear. V shed 1 base and J shed 5 bases, with 8 bases lying between them. The CDR3 extends over 13 amino acids. Germline assignment: CDR1 SGHNT and CDR2 YENEEA. CDR3 amino acids: CASSLGSEETQYF. The DNA for the CDR3 is TGTGCCAGCAGCTTAGGTTCGGAGGAGACCCAGTACTTC. The full variable domain, in which reference TRBV11-3 and TRBJ2-5 provide the parts outside the CDR3, is EAGVVQSPRYKIIEKKQPVAFWCNPISGHNTLYWYLQNLGQGPELLIRYENEEAVDDSQLPKDRFSAERLKGVDSTLKIQPAELGDSAVYLCASSLGSEETQYFGPGTRLLVL.

The gene calls are TRBV5-1 and TRBJ1-4, with D unresolved. CDR1 is SGHRS, CDR2 YFSETQ, per germline. This CDR3 comprises 16 residues. Trimming stripped 1 base from V and 0 bases from J, with 10 bases between. Here the CDR3 reads CASSLTVVATNEKLFF. The CDR3 bases are TGCGCCAGCAGCTTGACAGTAGTTGCAACTAATGAAAAACTGTTTTTT.

This chain joins TRBV18 and TRBJ1-5; 9 nucleotides agree with TRBD1. CDR3 size: 17 residues. The germline gives CDR1 KGHSH, CDR2 LQKENI. Unmatched junction bases numbered 9, after V lost 6 bases and J lost 0 bases. The CDR3 coding sequence is TGTGCCAGCTCCCCGGGACAGGGCCTTATTAGCAATCAGCCCCAGCATTTT. Amino acid sequence: CASSPGQGLISNQPQHF.

This chain connects TRBV16 to TRBJ2-1; D remains unclear. The CDR3 consists of 14 residues. V lost 3 bases and J 8 bases, leaving 14 bases between the germline ends. Germline CDR1 KGHSY, CDR2 FQNENV. The CDR3: CASSHAVAADEQFF. The DNA for the CDR3 is TGTGCCAGCAGCCACGCCGTAGCCGCCGATGAGCAGTTCTTC.

There are a few counts of this clone. Other DNA sequences in this specimen translate into the identical CDR3. The chain links TRBV4-2 to TRBJ2-7; no firm D call. This CDR3 has 14 amino acids. The germline V gene encodes CDR1 LGHNA and CDR2 YNFKEQ. Trimming left V 6 bases short and J 3 bases short, with 15 bases between. The CDR3 DNA follows: TGTGCCAGCAGTTACGGTGGCGGTGGCTACGAGCAGTACTTC. This encodes CASSYGGGGYEQYF.

This clone has just a few counts. The chain recombines TRBV4-3 with TRBJ2-1; D possibly corresponds to TRBD2 (6 bases). Germline CDR1 is LGHNA and CDR2 is YSLEER. The CDR3 has 15 amino acids. Trimming took 3 bases from V and 1 from J, leaving 10 bases between them. The CDR3 DNA sequence: TGCGCCAGCAGCCACGAGCGGGTATCCTACAATGAGCAGTTCTTC. This sequence encodes CASSHERVSYNEQFF.

The chain joins TRBV5-1 to TRBJ2-1; tentatively, D is TRBD2 (5 bases). The CDR3 has 15 amino acids. Germline CDR1 SGHRS, CDR2 YFSETQ. The germline V and J ends were trimmed by 0 bases and 4 bases, with 11 bases remaining between them. The CDR3 is CASSLDAGAYNEQFF. The CDR3, as DNA: TGCGCCAGCAGCTTGGACGCGGGTGCATACAATGAGCAGTTCTTC.

V and J are TRBV6-6 and TRBJ2-5; possible D gene TRBD2, 5 bases. Germline V CDR1 and CDR2: MNHNY, SVGAGI (reference sequence). Trimming removed 6 bases from V and 5 bases from J, with 13 bases in between. This CDR3 contains 13 residues. The DNA of the CDR3 is TGTGCCAGCAGCCCCCATTCGGGGGAGACCCAGTACTTC. Residues: CASSPHSGETQYF.

V usage is TRBV27 and J usage is TRBJ2-7; tentatively, D is TRBD2 (5 bases). This CDR3 is built from 14 residues. Germline V gives CDR1 MNHEY, CDR2 SMNVEV (reference sequence). V lost 5 bases to trimming and J lost 0 bases, with 11 bases between them. The CDR3 sequence is CASSEGLSSYEQYF. The DNA for the CDR3 is TGTGCCAGCAGTGAAGGACTGAGCTCCTACGAGCAGTACTTC.

This clone was seen more than once but under ten times. The rearrangement uses TRBV7-3 and TRBJ1-4, with no clear D. CDR1 is SGHTA, CDR2 FQGTGA, per germline. The CDR3 has 15 residues. V was clipped by 4 bases and J by 2 bases, with 11 bases between them. The CDR3: CASSSKLRTNEKLFF. CDR3 in DNA: TGTGCCAGCAGCTCCAAGCTCAGGACTAATGAAAAACTGTTTTTT.

This chain connects TRBV5-1 to TRBJ2-3; D is perhaps TRBD2 (6 bases). Trimming pared 4 bases from V and 3 bases from J, leaving 15 bases between. Germline CDR1 and CDR2: SGHRS and YFSETQ. The CDR3 runs to 15 residues. CDR3 DNA: TGCGCCAGCAGCCCGCGGGACCAGAATACAGATACGCAGTATTTT. Translating gives CASSPRDQNTDTQYF.

This chain joins TRBV28 and TRBJ1-3; D ambiguous. V lost 2 bases to trimming and J lost 0 bases, with 8 bases between them. This CDR3 comprises 15 residues. CDR1 and CDR2 from the germline V gene are MDHEN and SYDVKM. The CDR3 DNA reads TGTGCCAGCAGTTTAATTTCAGACTCTGGAAACACCATATATTTT. Protein: CASSLISDSGNTIYF.

The rearrangement links TRBV18 to TRBJ1-2; 7 bases match TRBD1. From germline, CDR1 is KGHSH and CDR2 LQKENI. The junction had 5 bases not matched to a gene; V was cut back by 3 bases and J by 10 bases. This CDR3 has 12 residues. The CDR3 reads CASSPRQGDYTF. The CDR3 DNA is TGTGCCAGCTCACCCCGACAGGGCGACTACACCTTC.

The chain employs TRBV7-2 and TRBJ2-7; the D gene is possibly TRBD1 (5 bases). V shed 1 base and J shed 2 bases, with 12 bases lying between them. The CDR3 loop spans 15 amino acids. CDR1 and CDR2 from the germline V gene are SGHTA and FQGNSA. DNA for the CDR3: TGTGCCAGCAGCTTAGATTCAGGGTTCACCTACGAGCAGTACTTC. This gives the protein CASSLDSGFTYEQYF. Supplemented by reference TRBV7-2 and TRBJ2-7, the full variable domain reads GAGVSQSPSNKVTEKGKDVELRCDPISGHTALYWYRQSLGQGLEFLIYFQGNSAPDKSGLPSDRFSAERTGGSVSTLTIQRTQQEDSAVYLCASSLDSGFTYEQYFGPGTRLTVT.

This clone has a single count. The chain employs TRBV7-2 and TRBJ1-6, with 7 positions matching TRBD1. Germline values: CDR1 SGHTA, CDR2 FQGNSA. The junction had 5 bases not matched to a gene; V was cut back by 5 bases and J by 10 bases. The CDR3 runs 13 residues. CDR3 sequence: CASSRRQGSPLHF. DNA of the CDR3: TGTGCCAGCAGCCGACGACAGGGATCACCCCTCCACTTT.